This T cell receptor beta chain was documented in a study of T cell responses to AZD1222 COVID-19 vaccine. Study-wide points: White British people made up most donors, females outnumbered males, and clonal diversity was possibly underestimated. Researchers took repertoire samples only after the peak T cell response had come.

Germline lookup yields CDR1 KGHDR and CDR2 SFDVKD. V was pared by 2 bases and J by 2 bases, with 8 bases between. The CDR3 is made up of 14 amino acids. Only in-frame clones appear in the TCRdb table, and some are missing; sequencing was by immunoSEQ multiplex PCR. The sample records 80,000 to 100,000 clones, 80% to 90% being singletons. A word on this clone: Its cognate antigen is unknown.

The J gene is TRBJ1-2, the V gene TRBV24-1, with D possibly being TRBD1 (5 bases). This TCR was recovered from an adult who received the AZD1222 COVID-19 vaccine. The material sequenced was peripheral blood, taken 28 days after the second AZD1222 dose. CDR3 sequence reads: CATSDSRQNYGYTF. CDR3 nucleotides: TGTGCCACCAGTGATTCCCGACAGAACTATGGCTACACCTTC.